This T cell receptor (beta chain) was retrieved from a study of neurological immune-mediated disorders (dated by TCRdb to the late 2010s). General notes on the study: Among the 34 multiple sclerosis patients, some 31 had relapsing-remitting MS and 3 had secondary progressive MS. Peripheral blood TCR-beta repertoires from HTLV-I-associated myelopathy (HAM/TSP) patients, multiple sclerosis patients and healthy controls were compared by UMI-based sequencing. The approximately 100 TCR-beta libraries included longitudinal samples, technical triplicates and paired sorted CD4+ and CD8+ T-cell subsets alongside PBMC samples. Each longitudinal HAM/TSP and healthy donor was sampled at 3 time-points spaced at 3-40 month intervals. The cohort comprised roughly 70 subjects: 15 or so HAM/TSP patients, approximately 34 multiple sclerosis patients and approximately 20 healthy controls. Results and caveats for the whole study, not just this receptor: Repertoires from 18 of 34 MS patients were grouped by phylogenetic analysis into a cluster of related CDR3 sequences, suggesting a possible repertoire-level signature. No identical CDR3 amino acid sequences were shared among expanded clones across subjects, suggesting private TCR-beta repertoires in all groups. The highest TCR clonal expansion was observed in HAM/TSP patients, whereas the lowest was observed in MS patients, even when compared with healthy controls. The MS cluster was not associated with any clinical or MRI features, and the authors stated that larger cohorts are needed.

Read against the paper, the sample's time point label means: longitudinal time-point 3. Unsorted PBMC libraries were generated from 2 million PBMCs stored in RNAlater at -80 °C until RNA extraction. Multiple sclerosis patients were enrolled in a US clinical protocol under which disease progression was evaluated by magnetic resonance imaging. Peripheral blood was subjected to Ficoll-Hypaque density gradient centrifugation to isolate PBMCs, which were then cryopreserved in liquid nitrogen. This clonotype was counted at least ten times. There is no known antigen for this receptor. Within one base of it there is no much larger clone, and no base qualities were kept. Taken from cysteine to phenylalanine, the CDR3 has 14 residues. The entry retains the CDR3 DNA only, 42 bases that are in frame from base 1. From V the trimming removes 5 bases and from J it removes 3 bases, while the gene matches leave 1 base of the junction unaccounted for. From a lookup of the germline V gene (reference sequence), CDR1 and CDR2 are LGHDT and YNNKEL.

cDNA was synthesized by template-switch 5'RACE using a primer with a 10-nucleotide random unique molecular identifier that tagged each TCR transcript. Every sequencing run yielded over 160 million TCR-beta sequences covering 15-18 subjects. Total RNA was extracted with the RNeasy kit. Using the KAPA Real-time Library Amplification kit, TCR-beta VDJ regions were amplified with primers for the TCR constant region and the 5'RACE anchor. Sample indexes and Illumina adaptors were added in a first PCR, and a second PCR then increased library yield. After purification with Ampure beads, the TCR product of roughly 650 bp was size-selected on a 2% E-gel SizeSelection system. Before pooling, libraries had their quality checked on a Bioanalyzer, their concentration measured with Qubit, and their quantity determined with the Kapa Library Quantification kit. Libraries were sequenced paired-end 2 x 150 bp on an Illumina HiSeq 2500. To increase sequence diversity, 25-30% phiX was spiked into each library pool. Turning to the authors' computational methods: Quality-filtered reads were processed with the UMI-based MiGEC pipeline, which removed over 75% of raw TCR sequences during error correction. VDJ genes were aligned to IMGT germline references, and clonotypes were defined by unique CDR3 amino acid sequence plus V-J genes. Clonal expansion, Shannon diversity and CDR3 relatedness were evaluated with VDJtools (CalcPairwiseDistances, ClusterSamples), while phylogenetic trees were built in CLCbio workbench. A clone was classed as expanded if it had 8 or more unique UMIs, a cutoff based on coefficient-of-variation modelling across technical triplicates. The raw public reads went through TCRdb reprocessing: fastp at Q25, MiXCR clone calling, in-frame beta chains kept. Rows matching on CDR3 protein sequence are summarized as one entry with the most common DNA and genes. TCRdb, not the original authors, processed these V and J calls. This sample has fewer than 85,000 distinct CDR3 sequences in its table, and 4.3% of those were observed once. Of the sample, 5.7% is held by the ten largest clones.

Sequencing input: PBMCs. The receptor chain draws on TRBV3-1 and TRBJ2-1; 10 bases in between match TRBD1. This clonotype originated in a woman aged 60-70 years with multiple sclerosis. The sequence in DNA is TGTGCCAGCAGCGGACAGGGGGACTACAATGAGCAGTTCTTC. Its amino acids are CASSGQGDYNEQFF.